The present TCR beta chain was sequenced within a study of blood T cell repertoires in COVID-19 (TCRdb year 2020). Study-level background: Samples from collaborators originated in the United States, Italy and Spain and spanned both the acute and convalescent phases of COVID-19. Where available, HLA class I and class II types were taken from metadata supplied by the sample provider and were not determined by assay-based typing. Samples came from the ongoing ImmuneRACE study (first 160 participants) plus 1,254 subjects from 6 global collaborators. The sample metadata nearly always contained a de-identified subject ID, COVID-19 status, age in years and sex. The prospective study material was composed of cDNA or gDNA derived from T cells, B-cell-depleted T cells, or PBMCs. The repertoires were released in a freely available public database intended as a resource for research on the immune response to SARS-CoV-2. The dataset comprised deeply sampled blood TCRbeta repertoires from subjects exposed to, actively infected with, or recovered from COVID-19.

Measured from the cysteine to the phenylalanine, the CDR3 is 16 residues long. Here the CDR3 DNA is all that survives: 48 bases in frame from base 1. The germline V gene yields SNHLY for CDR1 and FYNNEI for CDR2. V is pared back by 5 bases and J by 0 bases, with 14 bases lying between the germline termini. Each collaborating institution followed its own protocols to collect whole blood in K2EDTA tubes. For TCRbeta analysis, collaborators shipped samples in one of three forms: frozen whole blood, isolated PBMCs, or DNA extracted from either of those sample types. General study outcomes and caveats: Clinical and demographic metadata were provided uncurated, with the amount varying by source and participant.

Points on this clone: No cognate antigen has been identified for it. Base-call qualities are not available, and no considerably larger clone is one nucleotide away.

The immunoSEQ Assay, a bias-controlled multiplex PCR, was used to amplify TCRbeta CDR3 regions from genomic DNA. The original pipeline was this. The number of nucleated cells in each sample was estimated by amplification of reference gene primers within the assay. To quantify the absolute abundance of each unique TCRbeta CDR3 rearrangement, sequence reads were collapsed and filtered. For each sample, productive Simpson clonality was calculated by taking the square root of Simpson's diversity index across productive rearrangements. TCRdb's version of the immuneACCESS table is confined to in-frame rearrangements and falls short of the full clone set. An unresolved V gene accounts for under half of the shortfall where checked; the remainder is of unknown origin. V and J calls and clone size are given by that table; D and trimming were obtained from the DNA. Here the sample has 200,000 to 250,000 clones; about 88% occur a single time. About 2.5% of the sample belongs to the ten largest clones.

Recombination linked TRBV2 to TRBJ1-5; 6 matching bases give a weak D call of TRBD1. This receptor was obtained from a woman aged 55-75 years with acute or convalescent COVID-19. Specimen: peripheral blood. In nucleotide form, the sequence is TGTGCCAGCAGTTTCGATACAGGGTTTAGCAATCAGCCCCAGCATTTT. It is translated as CASSFDTGFSNQPQHF.